These 8 T cell receptor beta chains were sequenced from one sample in a study of regulatory T cells in long-lasting Graves disease. TCR beta libraries were built with iRepertoire HTBI primers and Arm-PCR of CDR3 regions. Via MiXCR, TCRdb re-called the multiplex PCR reads, giving one row per CDR3 protein. The sample has around 240,000 distinct CDR3 sequences; roughly 18% are singletons. This sample's time point: newly diagnosed GD, antithyroid drugs for less than 3 months. After RNA was extracted from PBMCs, the TCR library was made from it. A further study also used this sample, focusing on T cells in Graves' hyperthyroidism and ophthalmopathy.

The sample in question was peripheral blood mononuclear cells (PBMCs), obtained at new diagnosis, from a patient treated with antithyroid drugs. The receptors come from a woman younger than 45 with Graves disease.

The chain has TRBV7-2 and TRBJ2-1; no reliable D call. The germline V gene has CDR1 SGHTA and CDR2 FQGNSA. CDR3 length: 15 residues. Trimming removed 1 base at V and 0 bases at J, with 7 bases between. The DNA for the CDR3 is TGTGCCAGCAGCTTAGATTTCCTCTCCTACAATGAGCAGTTCTTC. Protein product: CASSLDFLSYNEQFF.

This clonotype has at least ten counts. This chain connects TRBV6-5 to TRBJ2-1, with a tentative D call TRBD1 (6 bases). Germline values: CDR1 MNHEY, CDR2 SVGAGI. The V gene lost 4 bases and the J gene lost 8 bases, with 12 bases spanning the gap. This CDR3 comprises 13 residues. CDR3 coding DNA: TGTGCCAGCAGTTCCAGGGGCCGCGATGAGCAGTTCTTC. Protein sequence: CASSSRGRDEQFF.

The rearrangement links TRBV19 to TRBJ1-2; a possible D gene is TRBD1 (5 bases). The germline V and J ends were trimmed by 5 bases and 5 bases, with 18 bases remaining between them. The germline V gene has CDR1 LNHDA and CDR2 SQIVND (reference sequence). CDR3 size: 15 residues. The CDR3 sequence: CASSVGGGGGYGYTF. CDR3 DNA sequence: TGTGCCAGTAGTGTCGGTGGGGGAGGTGGATATGGCTACACCTTC.

This clonotype was detected ten times or more. The chain links TRBV5-1 to TRBJ2-1; perhaps TRBD2 as D (5 bases). V gave up 0 bases and J gave up 7 bases, with 14 bases separating them. The CDR3 sequence is 15 residues long. Looked up from germline, CDR1 is SGHRS and CDR2 is YFSETQ. CDR3 residues: CASSLGAGTGNEQFF. The CDR3 DNA reads TGCGCCAGCAGCTTGGGGGCGGGTACGGGGAATGAGCAGTTCTTC.

Concerning this clonotype: Possible read error: a much larger clone is one base away. The genes are TRBV7-9 and TRBJ1-6; D gene ambiguous. Germline V gene data show CDR1 as SEHNR and CDR2 as FQNEAQ (reference sequence). This CDR3 spans 14 amino acids. The CDR3 protein is CASSLVGDNPPLHF. CDR3 DNA: TGTGCCAGCAGCTTGGTCGGGGATAATCCACCCCTCCACTTT.

Of note for this clonotype: A much more abundant neighbour one base away suggests this may be a read error. V and J are TRBV7-8 and TRBJ2-7; the D is unclear. CDR3 length: 13 amino acids. Per germline, CDR1 SGHVS and CDR2 FQNEAQ. The CDR3 DNA is TGTGCCGGCAGCTCCCCTTCGTCACACGAGCAGTACTTC. Translated: CAGSSPSSHEQYF. The full variable domain, completed using reference TRBV7-8 and TRBJ2-7, is GAGVSQSPRYKVAKRGQDVALRCDPISGHVSLFWYQQALGQGPEFLTYFQNEAQLDKSGLPSDRFFAERPEGSVSTLKIQRTQQEDSAVYLCAGSSPSSHEQYFGPGTRLTVT.

This clonotype has at least ten counts. The V call is TRBV6-1, the J call TRBJ2-1; TRBD2 matches 9 bases. The CDR3 totals 14 residues. V lost 4 bases to trimming and J lost 6 bases; unmatched junction nucleotides: 4. Looked up from germline, CDR1 is MNHNS and CDR2 is SASEGT. The CDR3 DNA follows: TGTGCCAGCAGTGCCGGGACTAGCAGCAATGAGCAGTTCTTC. As protein: CASSAGTSSNEQFF.

This clonotype occurred many times. The CDR3 region is CSAREIGGDSPLHF. The CDR3 DNA follows: TGCAGTGCTAGAGAAATTGGGGGGGATTCACCCCTCCACTTT. The chain has TRBV20-1 and TRBJ1-6; D perhaps matches TRBD1 (5 bases). The length of the CDR3 is 14 residues. From germline, CDR1 is DFQATT and CDR2 SNEGSKA (reference sequence). The V end was cut by 0 bases, the J end by 8 bases, with 11 bases between.